The rows below give T cell receptor beta chains drawn from one sample of a study of Ad26.COV2.S vaccination and SARS-CoV-2 variants. Sequencing was performed with immunoSEQ multiplex PCR; in TCRdb, only in-frame clones are kept and a portion is missing. The table shows some 250,000 clones, with approximately 90% occurring only once. Sequenced here: peripheral blood, sampled in a trial of Ad26.COV2.S vaccine versus placebo. Receptors were obtained from a person between 18 and 65 years old who received the Ad26.COV2.S COVID-19 vaccine or a placebo. The CDR3 runs from the conserved cysteine through the conserved F or W. The order of the fields is clone size, D gene, J gene, V gene, CDR3 DNA, CDR3 protein. The D gene is left open where the match is weak. Size tells how often a clone was seen (once, few, many) or the class of an expanded clone, and some rows leave it out.

once TRBD1 TRBJ1-6 TRBV4-2 TGTGCCAGCAGCAGGACAGGGAATTCACCCCTCCACTTT CASSRTGNSPLHF
. . TRBJ2-7 TRBV6-4 TGTGCCAGCAGTGGGCAGCGGCCCTACGAGCAGTACTTC CASSGQRPYEQYF
. . TRBJ1-3 TRBV9 TGTGCCAGCAGCGTCGGGAGCTCTGGAAACACCATATATTTT CASSVGSSGNTIYF
. . TRBJ2-1 TRBV6-7 TGTGCCAGCAGTCAAGGGGTGGGGGACAATGAGCAGTTCTTC CASSQGVGDNEQFF
few TRBD1 TRBJ2-2 TRBV10-1 TGCGCCAGCAGTCCTTCCGACAGGGTCACCGGGGAGCTGTTTTTT CASSPSDRVTGELFF
. . TRBJ1-1 TRBV7-9 TGTGCCAGCAGCTTAGCGCAGGGGAAGGGGACTGAAGCTTTCTTT CASSLAQGKGTEAFF
. . TRBJ1-2 TRBV28 TGTGCCAGCGGACCGCCGACGCAATCCTATGGCTACACCTTC CASGPPTQSYGYTF
. TRBD1 TRBJ1-2 TRBV5-4 TGTGCCAGCAGCTGGGGGGGGACAGGGGACTATGGCTACACCTTC CASSWGGTGDYGYTF
. . TRBJ2-1 TRBV7-8 TGTGCCAGCAGCCCCCTGAGTGAGCAGTTCTTC CASSPLSEQFF
. TRBD2 TRBJ2-3 TRBV7-3 TGTGCCAGCAGCTTACTAGCGGGGTGGATGGATACGCAGTATTTT CASSLLAGWMDTQYF
. . TRBJ2-5 TRBV18 TGTGCCAGCTCACCACTTCCCCCCCAAGAGACCCAGTACTTC CASSPLPPQETQYF
. . TRBJ2-1 TRBV24-1 TGTGCCACCAGAGGGACGAGCTACAATGAGCAGTTCTTC CATRGTSYNEQFF
. . TRBJ2-7 TRBV27 TGTGCCAGCAGTTTGGCGGCCTCAAGCTACGAGCAGTACTTC CASSLAASSYEQYF
. . TRBJ1-5 TRBV19 TGTGCCAGTAGTATAGCAGGGGAGAGCAATCAGCCCCAGCATTTT CASSIAGESNQPQHF
. TRBD1 TRBJ2-5 TRBV19 TGTGCCAGTAGTATCAGACAATCGGGGACAGGGGGAGAGACCCAGTACTTC CASSIRQSGTGGETQYF
. . TRBJ1-5 TRBV5-5 TGTGCCAGCAGCTTGGGTGTGGCAGGTGGAAATGGTCAGCCCCAGCATTTT CASSLGVAGGNGQPQHF
. TRBD1 TRBJ2-2 TRBV4-2 TGTGCCAGCAGCCAACTGCCCCAGGCAGGGGGCGCTGGAGGAGCCAACACCGGGGAGCTGTTTTTT CASSQLPQAGGAGGANTGELFF
. TRBD2 TRBJ2-3 TRBV7-2 TGTGCCAGCAGCTTAAGACTAGCGGGGCGCACAGATACGCAGTATTTT CASSLRLAGRTDTQYF
. . TRBJ1-2 TRBV27 TGTGCCAGCAGTTTTACCGGGGCAAGGGGTTATGGCTACACCTTC CASSFTGARGYGYTF
. . TRBJ2-5 TRBV7-8 TGTGCCAGCAGCAAGGGGAGCAGGGCGCAAGAGACCCAGTACTTC CASSKGSRAQETQYF
. TRBD1 TRBJ1-1 TRBV2 TGTGCCAGCAGTCCCCTCCAGGGGGCGTTGAACACTGAAGCTTTCTTT CASSPLQGALNTEAFF
. TRBD2 TRBJ2-1 TRBV9 TGTGCCAGCAGCATTGGACTAGCGGGGGGCGGGGCTGGCAGCGAGCAGTTCTTC CASSIGLAGGGAGSEQFF
. . TRBJ2-4 TRBV7-2 TGTGCCAGCAGCTTAGCGACCGCCCTAGCCAAAAACATTCAGTACTTC CASSLATALAKNIQYF
. TRBD1 TRBJ1-1 TRBV24-1 TGTGCCACCAGTGACTCGGGACAGGGGGGCACTGAAGCTTTCTTT CATSDSGQGGTEAFF
. . TRBJ2-2 TRBV6-2/TRBV6-3 TGTGCCAGCAGTGGCGGCGGGTCCGGGGAGCTGTTTTTT CASSGGGSGELFF
. . TRBJ2-2 TRBV12-3/TRBV12-4 TGTGCCAGCAGTTTCCTAACTACCGGGGAGCTGTTTTTT CASSFLTTGELFF
once TRBD2 TRBJ2-1 TRBV7-2 TGTGCCAGCAGCCTAATTACGACTAGCGGGTTAGCCAGGGAGCAGTTCTTC CASSLITTSGLAREQFF
. . TRBJ2-7 TRBV9 TGTGCCAGCAGCGCCTCAGAATACGAGCAGTACTTC CASSASEYEQYF
. . TRBJ2-3 TRBV3-1/TRBV3-2 TGTGCCAGCAGCAAGACAGACACAGATACGCAGTATTTT CASSKTDTDTQYF
. . TRBJ1-5 TRBV12-3/TRBV12-4 TGTGCCAGCAGTTTAAATAGCAATCAGCCCCAGCATTTT CASSLNSNQPQHF
. . TRBJ1-1 TRBV5-4 TGTGCCAGCAGCGTTAACAGGGACGGCACTGAAGCTTTCTTT CASSVNRDGTEAFF
. . TRBJ2-5 TRBV10-3 TGTGCCATCAGTGAGTCCGGGACTCAAGAGACCCAGTACTTC CAISESGTQETQYF
. . TRBJ1-3 TRBV28 TGTGCCAGCACTCCCTCCCGGGCCGACTCTGGAAACACCATATATTTT CASTPSRADSGNTIYF
. TRBD1 TRBJ1-2 TRBV5-1 TGCGCCAGCAGCCTGGGGGACAGGGATTACTATGGCTACACCTTC CASSLGDRDYYGYTF
few . TRBJ2-7 TRBV4-2 TGTGCCAGCAGCCAGATACAGGGTTCCTACGAGCAGTACTTC CASSQIQGSYEQYF
. . TRBJ1-3 TRBV19 TGTGCCAGTAGTATACAGACCTCTGGAAACACCATATATTTT CASSIQTSGNTIYF
. . TRBJ2-5 TRBV29-1 TGCAGCGTTGTGGAAGGGGTAGAGACCCAGTACTTC CSVVEGVETQYF
. . TRBJ2-5 TRBV28 TGTGCCAGCAGCCGAATCAGGGGACACCTTCCAGGGACCCAGTACTTC CASSRIRGHLPGTQYF
once . TRBJ1-1 TRBV7-9 TGTGCCAGCAGCTTTGGGGAGAACACTGAAGCTTTCTTT CASSFGENTEAFF
. . TRBJ2-1 TRBV7-3 TGTGCCAGCAGCTCCGGGATCCAGGTGTTCTTC CASSSGIQVFF
. TRBD1 TRBJ1-4 TRBV6-5 TGTGCCAGCAGGATTGGACAGGCGAATGAAAAACTGTTTTTT CASRIGQANEKLFF
. . TRBJ2-7 TRBV14 TGTGCCAGCAGCCAAGACCTTCCGGGCCCCTACGAGCAGTACTTC CASSQDLPGPYEQYF
. . TRBJ1-5 TRBV7-2 TGTGCCAGCAGCTTAGGACGGGGAAATCAGCCCCAGCATTTT CASSLGRGNQPQHF
. . TRBJ1-1 TRBV7-9 TGTGCCAGCAGCCGCGGAGGAGTTGAGTCGAACACTGAAGCTTTCTTT CASSRGGVESNTEAFF
. TRBD2 TRBJ2-3 TRBV7-3 TGTGCCAGCAGCCCGATTGGGAGGGGCACAGATACGCAGTATTTT CASSPIGRGTDTQYF
. . TRBJ1-3 TRBV7-2 TGTGCCAGCAGCCCGGACGCGAGCTCTGGAAACACCATATATTTT CASSPDASSGNTIYF
. TRBD1 TRBJ2-3 TRBV27 TGTGCCAGCCGAACCGGGACAGCCTTACTACTTAGCACAGATACGCAGTATTTT CASRTGTALLLSTDTQYF
. TRBD2 TRBJ2-3 TRBV10-3 TGTGCCATCAGCCTAGCGGAAACCAGCACAGATACGCAGTATTTT CAISLAETSTDTQYF
. . TRBJ1-5 TRBV30 TGTGCCTGGCAGGCGGGGGGCGGTCAGCCCCAGCATTTT CAWQAGGGQPQHF
. . TRBJ1-3 TRBV30 TGTGCCTGGAGTTTTAGCTCTGGAAACACCATATATTTT CAWSFSSGNTIYF
once . TRBJ1-2 TRBV10-3 TGTGCCATCAGTGACGGGGTTAACCACTATGGCTACACCTTC CAISDGVNHYGYTF
few TRBD2 TRBJ2-7 TRBV7-2 TGTGCCAGCAGCTTCCTAGCGGGGGGGCTCGAGCAGTACTTC CASSFLAGGLEQYF
. . TRBJ2-1 TRBV5-6 TGTGCCAGCAGCACGCCGGGACCCTCCTACAATGAGCAGTTCTTC CASSTPGPSYNEQFF